This T cell receptor (beta chain) stems from a study of CD8+ T cells in alopecia areata. Study overall: Administration of oral tofacitinib to treated patients was at 5 to 10 mg twice daily.

Extracted RNA was reverse transcribed into cDNA, the sequencing template. The repertoire was sequenced with immunoSEQ multiplex PCR; TCRdb's copy has only in-frame clones and lacks some. In the table there are about 88,000 clones, 44% of which are singletons. V was trimmed by 8 bases and J by 8 bases, leaving 12 bases between them. The germline gives CDR1 MNHEY, CDR2 SMNVEV (reference sequence). The CDR3 sequence is 11 residues long. Described treatment: oral pan-JAK inhibitor, 5-10 mg twice daily. This clone ranks as large (0.1 to 1%). Its antigen is unknown. Overall study findings and caveats: Scalp sample data also include resident alphabeta T cells from normal skin.

The chain combines TRBV27 with TRBJ2-5, with D unresolved. Sample: CD8+ T cells sorted from blood, taken at week 24, from a patient treated with tofacitinib. This receptor was identified in a human donor with alopecia areata. CDR3 bases: TGTGCCAGCCGGACGGGCCGCACCCAGTACTTC. Translated: CASRTGRTQYF.